This T cell receptor beta chain was captured in a study of cytomegalovirus exposure and HLA in healthy donors (dated by TCRdb to about 2017). In the study overall: An earlier analysis of several hundred of the donors reported more than 250 Gb of sequence data and roughly 100 million unique TCR beta sequences from roughly 180 million T cells. Approximately 300 gigabases of sequencing data and 70 million to 95 million unique TCR sequences made up an early release that covered nearly 650 HLA-typed donors. Among the roughly 400 genotyped donors, about 85% belonged to the genetic ancestry cluster associated with self-reported Caucasian donors. The aim of the study was to test whether cataloging public T cell receptors could identify signatures of past pathogen exposure. The study used immunosequencing to profile the T cell repertoires of more than 650 subjects and linked those repertoires to cytomegalovirus serostatus. Along with the approximately 700-subject first cohort, a separate validation cohort of roughly 110 different subjects was used. The study combined high-throughput TCR immunosequencing, statistical association of individual TCRs with disease status, and machine learning to predict cytomegalovirus infection status. A later analysis re-analyzed previously published TCR beta repertoires from 650 to 800 donors and added high-resolution HLA genotyping to study TCR occurrence patterns. In the later analysis, no new phenotypic data were used to find candidate immune exposures; instead, reliance was placed on TCR beta sequences and their occurrence across donors. An earlier analysis of around 640 of the donors used high-throughput TCR beta sequencing to judge whether each TCR beta V gene segment behaved as functional or pseudogenic. Donor age, sex, ethnicity and CMV serostatus were compiled alongside the repertoire data. A later genetic analysis used genome-wide SNP genotypes for about 65% of the 666 donors, treating that subset as a discovery cohort. Every discovery cohort repertoire had been produced on one sequencing platform. HLA typing covered class I and class II loci at four-digit resolution. The number of typed donors differed by locus: 629-630 for A, B, C, DRB1 and DQB1; 500 to 550 for DQA1; fewer than 610 for DPA1; and approximately 450 for DPB1. A handful of DR-DQ haplotypes were handled as single units for association and clustering because linkage in the cohort was strong. Among over 350 genotyped donors of the cohort, an average of about 240,000 unique TCR beta nucleotide sequences were sequenced per donor, 15% to 20% of them non-productive.

Study-level results and caveats: Correlated functional status among segregating V segments might reflect linkage disequilibrium, but an unknown experimental factor could not be ruled out. The study gave a list of roughly 150 TCR beta chains associated with cytomegalovirus. The 87-base-pair reads could not distinguish some IMGT-functional V segments, including TRBV6-2 and TRBV6-3, so those segments were excluded. Strong co-occurrence of HLA alleles, especially DR and DQ, made assigning TCR associations to individual alleles difficult. In a later genetic analysis, fewer N-insertions in productive TCRs were reported among donors in an Asian-associated ancestry cluster than the roughly 670-donor mean. The classifier was reported to diagnose cytomegalovirus status with high specificity and sensitivity in both the original cohort and the validation cohort. Three of the identified cytomegalovirus-associated TCR beta chains were confirmed in vitro to be specific for cytomegalovirus antigens. The authors suggested that the approach could potentially be generalized to other disease states and immunological phenotypes. The presence/absence analyses assumed that sequencing depth was roughly uniform across donors, and that assumption may not be true. While some public TCRs were present in many individuals, most TCR sequences turned up only very rarely across donors. In a later analysis, TCR association rates were found to vary across HLA loci, with the most associated TCRs seen for DRB1 alleles and the fewest for HLA-C alleles. Immune exposure information for the cohort was limited to CMV serostatus. A later analysis reported that several top co-occurrence clusters appeared linked to parvovirus B19, influenza, CMV and Epstein-Barr virus. A later genetic analysis associated a missense DCLRE1C variant with V-gene and J-gene trimming of TCR beta chains, and an independent cohort replicated the association. The cohort was sequenced for TCR beta chains only, and without alpha or paired-chain data the features that could be detected were limited. A cluster of highly shared sequence variants was judged likely to be a technical artifact of the sequencing pipeline. Compared with equally common non-associated chains, HLA-associated TCR beta chains in a later analysis were more clonally expanded and had lower generation probabilities. In an earlier analysis of about 600 of the donors, most TCR beta V segments appeared in productive rearrangements about 87% or about 30% of the time, broadly matching IMGT annotations. A later analysis associated 15,000 to 20,000 TCR beta sequences with specific HLA alleles at a false discovery rate of 0.05. A later analysis found that most CMV-associated TCR beta chains appeared HLA-restricted, with HLA associations seemingly driven largely by CMV exposure. Because HLA typing was missing for some donors at each locus, association tests included only the typed subset. Because counts were too low, under 20 rarely observed V segments, including chromosome 9 orphons, were left out of the earlier analysis of 500 to 750 of the donors. A further reported finding was that TCR beta sequences accurately predicted the HLA-A and HLA-B alleles for most subjects in the first cohort.

The cohort consisted of approximately 690 healthy bone marrow donors. At the time of sampling, every cohort member was nominally healthy, though immune exposures that went unrecorded were likely present. The donor was CMV seronegative and was included in the group of several hundred seronegative cohort members. A peripheral blood sample was collected from each donor, and TCR beta sequencing was performed on peripheral blood mononuclear cells. The Qiagen DNeasy Blood Extraction Kit was used to extract genomic DNA from the blood cell samples. The CDR3 runs 15 residues from the cysteine to the phenylalanine. Solely the CDR3 DNA is kept, with 45 bases framed from the first base. V loses 1 base of germline sequence and J loses 8 bases, and the interval between the two ends is 16 bases. CDR1 and CDR2 (LNHDA, SQIVND) derive from the germline V gene (reference sequence). The library was produced with the immunoSEQ multiplex PCR assay. For the multiplex PCR, a mixture combining 60 forward primers for TCR Vbeta segments and 13 reverse primers for TCR Jbeta segments was used. A multiplex PCR assay on genomic DNA amplified the CDR3 region of rearranged TCR beta genes. The Illumina HiSeq System was used to sequence the amplified TCR beta libraries as 87-base-pair reads. Turning to the authors' computational methods: A later analysis counted 65 million to 90 million unique TCR beta chains across the 666 repertoires, and some 11 million of these chains were shared by at least two donors. A nearest-neighbor algorithm error-corrected the raw reads and collapsed the reads into unique sequences, merging closely related sequences to remove PCR and sequencing errors. To assign V, D and J gene segments, CDR3 sequences were aligned to IMGT reference sequences. For a sequence to be retained, a match of at least six nucleotides to both a V gene segment and a J gene segment was required. A rearrangement counted as productive if the CDR3 had no stop codons and remained in frame with V and J, and every other rearrangement counted as non-productive. CDR3 was defined by IMGT convention, running from the second conserved V-encoded cysteine to the conserved J-encoded phenylalanine. The earlier analysis of about 500 of the donors excluded sequences that lacked an unambiguous match to a single V gene segment. An earlier analysis of 587 of the donors classified V segments as functional when productive rearrangements were above 56.7% and as segregating when the standard deviation between donors was above 5%. A statistical classification framework was built to diagnose cytomegalovirus status from the catalog of TCR beta chain sequences. A later analysis assigned V and J genes by comparing TCR nucleotide sequences with IMGT/GENE-DB human TR gene sequences. A later analysis assigned CDR3 sequences and most-parsimonious VDJ recombination scenarios with the TCRdist pipeline. In a later analysis, each TCR beta chain was defined by its CDR3 amino acid sequence together with its V-gene family, and reads without a unique V-gene family were excluded. A later analysis removed several hundred highly shared, low-generation-probability nucleotide sequences to deal with suspected cross-contamination and a sequencing artifact. For each public chain, a later analysis derived a clonal expansion index from normalized ranks of inferred template counts within each repertoire. In a later analysis, generation probabilities were computed using a VDJ recombination model fitted to out-of-frame rearrangements, and the results were checked against IGoR. In a later analysis, TCR-TCR, TCR-HLA and TCR-CMV co-occurrence was scored with hypergeometric tests, and a repertoire-size bias correction was applied to TCR pairs. In a later analysis, false discovery rates were estimated by permuting HLA or CMV assignments 20 times. A later analysis grouped co-occurring TCRs with DBSCAN, adding TCRdist sequence similarity when clustering within HLA-allele-positive subsets. Repertoires with fewer than 30,000 or more than 120,000 public chains were left out of co-occurrence clustering, as were five repertoires with anomalous nucleotide sharing. This immuneACCESS table, as held by TCRdb, lists in-frame sequences with V and J called but not all clones. Of the missing ones, under half trace to an unresolved V gene in checked studies; the others have no known cause. The V and J calls and the clone size are those of that table, but D and trimming were determined from the DNA. The sample contains approximately 150,000 clones, around four fifths of them found a single time. Around 1.9% of the sample goes to the ten largest clones.

This clone was detected only once. The antigen it binds to is not known. Per-nucleotide qualities are absent, and no much larger clonotype sits a single base away. Input material: PBMCs. The receptor's source is a woman aged 40 to 50 in good health and CMV-seronegative. The rearrangement combines TRBV19 with TRBJ2-3; a weak D assignment points to TRBD2 (6 bases agree). The CDR3 reads CASSIGGELAPTQYF. The bases read TGTGCCAGTAGTATAGGCGGAGAGCTAGCGCCTACGCAGTATTTT.